Following are 22 T cell receptor beta chains from one sample sequenced in a study of blood T cells in healthy people across ages (dated by TCRdb to between 2014 and 2017). Library creation used 5' RACE. Sequencing instrument: Illumina HiSeq 2500. A second 7 to 11 cycle PCR used a sample-barcoded 5' primer and a J-beta primer mix. In TCRdb, the public reads were trimmed at Q25 with fastp and aligned with MiXCR, with productive beta chains retained. Rows with one shared CDR3 protein collapse into an entry with the most common genes and DNA. In all, the sample holds fewer than 750,000 distinct CDR3 sequences, and around 50% of those were seen once. Roughly 24% of the sample rests with the top ten. Sample: blood. These receptors came from a man aged 80 or over in good health.

In regard to this clonotype: A much larger clone lies one base from this, so it may be a read error. The rearrangement uses TRBV7-9 and TRBJ2-5, with D perhaps matching TRBD2 (5 bases). Germline V lookup: CDR1 SEHNR, CDR2 FQNEAQ (reference sequence). This CDR3 is built from 12 residues. V lost 5 bases, J lost 13 bases, and 17 bases lay in between. The DNA for the CDR3 is TGTGCCAGCAGCCCCCGGGTGACGAGGGTGTACTTC. Its protein is CASSPRVTRVYF.

The chain joins TRBV7-3 to TRBJ2-7; TRBD1 might be the D (5 bases). The V end was cut by 4 bases, the J end by 7 bases, with 14 bases between. The CDR3 has 13 residues. From germline, CDR1 is SGHTA and CDR2 FQGTGA. The CDR3 region has the DNA TGTGCCAGCAGCTCGAGCAGGGATGGGGAGCAGTACTTC. Translation: CASSSSRDGEQYF.

The V and J genes are TRBV28 and TRBJ2-4; D gene uncertain. The J call may be wrong; the DNA end is better matched by TRBJ2-7. This CDR3 comprises 11 residues. CDR1 MDHEN and CDR2 SYDVKM come from the germline V gene. DNA of the CDR3: TGTGCCAGCAGTTTTCGTAGCGAGCAGTACTTC. Encoded protein: CASSFRSEQYF.

This rearrangement joins TRBV20-1 to TRBJ2-1; 9 bases map to TRBD1. CDR1 is DFQATT and CDR2 is SNEGSKA in the germline V gene (reference sequence). With V trimmed by 0 bases and J by 7 bases, 7 bases remained unmatched. The CDR3 has 15 amino acids. The CDR3 reads CSAREGQGFSNEQFF. In DNA, the CDR3 is TGCAGTGCTAGAGAAGGACAGGGGTTCTCAAATGAGCAGTTCTTC.

The rearrangement links TRBV7-9 to TRBJ2-5; D possibly corresponds to TRBD2 (6 bases). The V end was cut by 1 base, the J end by 7 bases, with 19 bases between. This CDR3 has 16 residues. CDR1 and CDR2 from the germline V gene are SEHNR and FQNEAQ (reference sequence). CDR3 coding DNA: TGTGCCAGCAGCTTAGGTCATGTGACTCCCGGGGGGACCCAGTACTTC. Amino acids: CASSLGHVTPGGTQYF.

The chain carries TRBV19 and TRBJ2-1; D call uncertain. The CDR3 is 13 amino acids. Trimming stripped 1 base from V and 7 bases from J, with 8 bases between. Germline loops: CDR1 LNHDA, CDR2 SQIVND (reference sequence). The CDR3 region has the DNA TGTGCCAGTAGTATAGGGGGATTTAATGAGCAGTTCTTC. Protein: CASSIGGFNEQFF.

This clonotype is a singleton in its sample. The chain recombines TRBV20-1 with TRBJ2-2; a possible D gene is TRBD2 (5 bases). V lost 8 bases and J lost 7, with 17 bases in between. CDR1 is DFQATT and CDR2 is SNEGSKA in the germline V gene (reference sequence). The CDR3 runs 13 residues. The CDR3 protein is CSNRGPPGGELFF. The CDR3 DNA follows: TGCAGTAATAGAGGGCCCCCCGGCGGGGAGCTGTTTTTT.

This clonotype appeared many times. CDR3: CASGGTGQSGGYTF. The CDR3 nucleotides read TGTGCCAGCGGAGGGACAGGGCAATCGGGAGGCTACACCTTC. The chain has TRBV6-5 and TRBJ1-2; TRBD1 aligns across 9 bases. The junction had 12 bases not matched to a gene; V was cut back by 8 bases and J by 8 bases. The CDR3 contains 14 residues. Germline V lookup: CDR1 MNHEY, CDR2 SVGAGI.

This clonotype has just a few counts. The J gene is TRBJ2-1, the V gene TRBV20-1, with 7 bases lining up with TRBD1. Germline CDR1 and CDR2: DFQATT and SNEGSKA (reference sequence). V lost 3 bases and J lost 2; bases outside the gene matches: 7. The CDR3 loop spans 15 amino acids. The CDR3 region has the DNA TGCAGTGCTAGTCTCACAGGGGTACCCTACAATGAGCAGTTCTTC. It yields the protein CSASLTGVPYNEQFF.

This chain joins TRBV29-1 and TRBJ2-1; D is unclear. This CDR3 has 13 amino acids. Germline CDR1 SQVTM, CDR2 ANQGSEA. Trimming pared 2 bases from V and 2 bases from J, leaving 7 bases between. The CDR3 spells CSVESRTYNEQFF. The DNA for the CDR3 is TGCAGCGTTGAATCCAGGACCTACAATGAGCAGTTCTTC.

The gene calls are TRBV20-1 and TRBJ2-3; 13 bases fit TRBD2. J gave up 7 bases and V 6 bases, and 10 bases lay outside the gene matches. From germline, CDR1 is DFQATT and CDR2 SNEGSKA (reference sequence). This CDR3 contains 15 residues. The CDR3 coding sequence is TGCAGTGCCTACCCCCAGACTAGCGGGAGGTATACGCAGTATTTT. Translation gives CSAYPQTSGRYTQYF.

The J gene is TRBJ2-5, the V gene TRBV6-2 or TRBV6-3; 8 positions agree with TRBD1. CDR3 size: 17 residues. Trimming at V came to 5 bases and at J to 5 bases, leaving 16 bases not matched to a gene. In germline, CDR1 is MNHEY, CDR2 SVGEGT. For the CDR3, the DNA is TGTGCCAGCAGTAACCGGACAGGGAAAGTCACAGCTGAGACCCAGTACTTC. Protein: CASSNRTGKVTAETQYF.

The J gene is TRBJ2-5, the V gene TRBV12-3 or TRBV12-4; 13 nucleotides match TRBD2. J was trimmed by 0 bases and V by 0 bases; bases with no gene match: 4. CDR3 size: 18 residues. The CDR3 bases are TGTGCCAGCAGTTTAGCTACTAGCGGGAGGGTCAACCAAGAGACCCAGTACTTC. Protein sequence: CASSLATSGRVNQETQYF.

There are a few counts of this clonotype. The J gene is TRBJ1-1, the V gene TRBV6-5; no firm D call. This CDR3 has 13 amino acids. The germline CDR1 and CDR2 sequences are MNHEY and SVGAGI. V was clipped by 5 bases and J by 1 base, with 8 bases between them. The CDR3: CASSLNPNTEAFF. The DNA for the CDR3 is TGTGCCAGCAGTCTCAACCCGAACACTGAAGCTTTCTTT.

Turning to this clonotype: Compared with germline, one end of the junction differs, possibly owing to a read error. The V call is TRBV7-3, the J call TRBJ2-3, with D possibly called TRBD1 or TRBD2 (5 bases each). The germline V gene encodes CDR1 SGHTA and CDR2 FQGTGA. This CDR3 has 15 residues. CDR3 nucleotide sequence: TGTGCTAGCAGCGAACCAGGGTCCGGGGAGGATACGCAGTATTTT. This translates into CASSEPGSGEDTQYF.

About this clonotype: An end of the junction does not agree with germline; a read error may underlie this. The CDR3 coding sequence is TGCACCAGCAGCCCTGCGGGGGCCACTGAAGCTTTCTTT. Its protein is CTSSPAGATEAFF. The V gene is TRBV5-1, the J gene TRBJ1-1, with a tentative D call TRBD1 (6 bases). The CDR3 has 13 amino acids. Germline V gene sequence: CDR1 SGHRS, CDR2 YFSETQ.

This chain connects TRBV7-9 to TRBJ1-4; perhaps TRBD1 as D (6 bases). Germline CDR1 reads SEHNR; CDR2 reads FQNEAQ (reference sequence). Trimming removed 0 bases at V and 4 bases at J, with 12 bases between. This CDR3 contains 16 residues. CDR3 in DNA: TGTGCCAGCAGCTTAGCGACAGGTTTTGGTAATGAAAAACTGTTTTTT. This encodes CASSLATGFGNEKLFF.

This clonotype was observed a few times. The rearrangement joins TRBV7-9 to TRBJ2-7, with no clear D. Germline V lookup: CDR1 SEHNR, CDR2 FQNEAQ (reference sequence). V was cut by 5 bases and J by 6 bases, with 14 bases left in between. The CDR3 loop spans 13 amino acids. The CDR3 spells CASSRPSSGEQYF. DNA of the CDR3: TGTGCCAGCAGCCGACCTTCTTCGGGCGAGCAGTACTTC. The full variable domain, completed using reference TRBV7-9 and TRBJ2-7, is DTGVSQNPRHKITKRGQNVTFRCDPISEHNRLYWYRQTLGQGPEFLTYFQNEAQLEKSRLLSDRFSAERPKGSFSTLEIQRTEQGDSAMYLCASSRPSSGEQYFGPGTRLTVT.

There are a few counts of this clonotype. The V call is TRBV7-3, the J call TRBJ2-3; 8 nucleotides align to TRBD1. J lost 2 bases, V lost 5 bases, and 6 bases had no gene match. Germline V gives CDR1 SGHTA, CDR2 FQGTGA. This CDR3 comprises 15 residues. CDR3 in DNA: TGTGCCAGCAGCACGACAGGGGTTTACACAGATACGCAGTATTTT. Translating gives CASSTTGVYTDTQYF.

This clonotype appeared a few times. V gene TRBV20-1 combines with J gene TRBJ2-1; 7 bases map to TRBD2. Trimming removed 2 bases from V and 1 base from J; junction bases left unmatched: 5. The CDR3 has 15 amino acids. From germline, CDR1 is DFQATT and CDR2 SNEGSKA (reference sequence). The CDR3 protein is CSARRGAGSYNEQFF. CDR3 in DNA: TGCAGTGCTAGAAGGGGAGCGGGATCCTACAATGAGCAGTTCTTC.

This rearrangement joins TRBV28 to TRBJ1-2; D not resolved. V lost 4 bases, J lost 0 bases, and 6 bases lay in between. Germline values: CDR1 MDHEN, CDR2 SYDVKM. The CDR3 has 13 residues. This chain's CDR3 is CASSWDANYGYTF. The CDR3, as DNA: TGTGCCAGCAGTTGGGATGCTAACTATGGCTACACCTTC.

The chain employs TRBV20-1 and TRBJ2-1; D could derive from TRBD1 or TRBD2 (6 bases each). V dropped 3 bases and J dropped 5 bases, with 17 bases sitting between them. Germline V CDR1 and CDR2: DFQATT, SNEGSKA (reference sequence). This CDR3 has 15 amino acids. Here the CDR3 DNA reads TGCAGTGCTAGCGAGGGGGGAACGGGGGACAATGAGCAGTTCTTC. Its translation: CSASEGGTGDNEQFF.